One and the same sample provided the 21 T cell receptor beta chains below, sequenced in a study of regulatory T cells in long-lasting Graves disease. Time point described: newly diagnosed GD, antithyroid drugs for less than 3 months. After RNA was extracted from PBMCs, the TCR library was made from it. HTBI primers from iRepertoire and Arm-PCR of CDR3 regions yielded the TCR beta libraries. TCRdb reanalysed the multiplex PCR reads using MiXCR and keeps one entry per CDR3 protein. The sample gives some 500,000 distinct CDR3 sequences, roughly 15% of which show up once; around a quarter is in the top ten. These same records also appear under a second study, on T cells in Graves' hyperthyroidism and ophthalmopathy.

This material consisted of peripheral blood mononuclear cells (PBMCs), taken at new diagnosis, from a patient treated with antithyroid drugs. Source of these receptors: a woman aged 40 to 65 with Graves disease.

The genes are TRBV7-3 and TRBJ2-1; D unresolved. The CDR3 extends over 14 amino acids. Germline values: CDR1 SGHTA, CDR2 FQGTGA. V lost 5 bases, J lost 10 bases, and 18 bases lay in between. The CDR3 nucleotides are TGTGCCAGCAGCCCGAATCCTGGGATGGGGGAGCAGTTCTTC. Translating it yields CASSPNPGMGEQFF.

The V gene is TRBV20-1, the J gene TRBJ2-3; TRBD2 matches 16 bases. J gave up 10 bases and V 3 bases, and 22 bases lay outside the gene matches. The CDR3 covers 20 residues. The germline CDR1 and CDR2 sequences are DFQATT and SNEGSKA (reference sequence). For the CDR3, the DNA is TGCAGTGCTAGCTCCGGGACTAGCGGGGGGGCCAATGTTCGTGAGGATGCGCAGTATTTT. Translating gives CSASSGTSGGANVREDAQYF.

Concerning this clonotype: This could be a read error, since a much larger clone is one nucleotide away. J is TRBJ2-1 and V is TRBV10-3; no definite D call. Germline assignment: CDR1 ENHRY and CDR2 SYGVKD. Trimming removed 10 bases at V and 0 bases at J, with 10 bases between. The CDR3 is made up of 13 amino acids. The CDR3: CATGEASYNEQFF. CDR3 sequence (DNA): TGTGCCACCGGAGAGGCCTCCTACAATGAGCAGTTCTTC.

This clonotype was seen at least ten times. The chain joins TRBV20-1 to TRBJ1-5, with a tentative D call TRBD1 (5 bases). Germline V CDR1 and CDR2: DFQATT, SNEGSKA (reference sequence). This CDR3 region has 14 residues. Trimming removed 0 bases from V and 5 bases from J, with 11 bases in between. In DNA form, the CDR3 reads TGCAGTGCTAGAGATGCAGGGTTCGATCAGCCCCAGCATTTT. This codes for CSARDAGFDQPQHF.

V and J are TRBV28 and TRBJ2-7; D unresolved. V gave up 2 bases and J gave up 4 bases, with 15 bases separating them. The CDR3 sequence is 15 residues long. Germline V CDR1 and CDR2: MDHEN, SYDVKM. CDR3 in DNA: TGTGCCAGCAGTTTAGGGCAATCCGGAGTATACGAGCAGTACTTC. Translating gives CASSLGQSGVYEQYF. The full variable domain, with the rest looked up from reference TRBV28 and TRBJ2-7, is DVKVTQSSRYLVKRTGEKVFLECVQDMDHENMFWYRQDPGLGLRLIYFSYDVKMKEKGDIPEGYSVSREKKERFSLILESASTNQTSMYLCASSLGQSGVYEQYFGPGTRLTVT.

The genes are TRBV7-9 and TRBJ2-5, with TRBD1 as a possible D gene (6 bases). This CDR3 comprises 14 residues. The V gene's germline CDR1 is SEHNR and CDR2 FQNEAQ (reference sequence). The V and J ends lost 5 bases and 3 bases respectively, with 13 bases between them. CDR3 residues: CASSPGQQKETQYF. The CDR3 nucleotides are TGTGCCAGCAGCCCCGGACAGCAGAAAGAGACCCAGTACTTC.

This clonotype was seen repeatedly, ten times or more. The chain links TRBV20-1 to TRBJ2-7, with 9 bases lining up with TRBD1. V was clipped by 0 bases and J by 4 bases; unmatched bases: 4. The germline CDR1 and CDR2 sequences are DFQATT and SNEGSKA (reference sequence). The CDR3 contains 14 residues. The CDR3 loop reads CSARDYDRGYEQYF. CDR3 DNA: TGCAGTGCTAGAGATTATGACAGGGGGTACGAGCAGTACTTC.

This rearrangement joins TRBV6-1 to TRBJ1-5; D is unclear. V gave up 3 bases and J gave up 5 bases, with 8 bases separating them. Per the germline V gene, CDR1 is MNHNS and CDR2 is SASEGT. This CDR3 spans 13 amino acids. In DNA, the CDR3 is TGTGCCAGCAGTGAGATTGGCCATCAGCCCCAGCATTTT. Protein: CASSEIGHQPQHF.

This clonotype was recorded many times. The chain links TRBV2 to TRBJ1-5; 7 bases are shared with TRBD1. The V gene end was trimmed by 3 bases and the J gene end by 6 bases; junction bases not matched to a gene: 8. Germline V gene lookup returns CDR1 SNHLY and CDR2 FYNNEI. The CDR3 spans 15 residues. CDR3 DNA sequence: TGTGCCAGCAGTGACGGCGACAGGGAAGGTCAGCCCCAGCATTTT. It yields the protein CASSDGDREGQPQHF.

Points on this clonotype: A much larger clone sits a single nucleotide away, making a read error possible. This chain joins TRBV11-2 and TRBJ1-5; D ambiguous. The CDR3 covers 15 residues. The germline V gene has CDR1 SGHAT and CDR2 FQNNGV. CDR3: CACSLTPDSNQPQHF. The CDR3 DNA follows: TGTGCCTGCAGCCTCACACCCGATAGCAATCAGCCCCAGCATTTT.

This clonotype has at least ten counts. The chain couples TRBV12-3 or TRBV12-4 to TRBJ1-1, with 8 positions matching TRBD1. The CDR3 spans 14 residues. V shed 6 bases and J 3 bases; nucleotides not matched to a gene: 6. Here the CDR3 DNA reads TGTGCCAGCAGACCACAGGGGGGGGACACTGAAGCTTTCTTT. As protein: CASRPQGGDTEAFF.

This clonotype was seen only once. This chain joins TRBV19 and TRBJ1-2; no reliable D call. In germline, CDR1 is LNHDA, CDR2 SQIVND (reference sequence). The CDR3 is made up of 13 amino acids. Trimming removed 4 bases from V and 4 bases from J, with 10 bases in between. CDR3 coding DNA: TGTGCCAGTAGTAGCGGCATACCCTATGGCTACACCTTC. It specifies CASSSGIPYGYTF. Full variable domain (outside the CDR3, taken from reference TRBV19 and TRBJ1-2): DGGITQSPKYLFRKEGQNVTLSCEQNLNHDAMYWYRQDPGQGLRLIYYSQIVNDFQKGDIAEGYSVSREKKESFPLTVTSAQKNPTAFYLCASSSGIPYGYTFGSGTRLTVV.

This clonotype has a count of ten or more. The chain recombines TRBV2 with TRBJ2-7; D may match TRBD1 or TRBD2 (7 bases each). The CDR3 spans 13 residues. Trimming stripped 2 bases from V and 7 bases from J, with 12 bases between. Germline CDR1 is SNHLY and CDR2 is FYNNEI. Here the CDR3 DNA reads TGTGCCAGCAGTGAACAGGGGGGAGGGGAGCAGTACTTC. Translation gives CASSEQGGGEQYF.

The sample holds many counts of this clonotype. This chain joins TRBV30 and TRBJ1-5, with 8 bases identical to TRBD1. Germline CDR1 GTSNPN, CDR2 SVGIG (reference sequence). After removal of 5 bases from V and 0 bases from J, the junction contained 12 bases not matched to a gene. This CDR3 contains 17 residues. The CDR3 nucleotides are TGTGCCTGGGAAACAGGGGGTCCACCCTATAGCAATCAGCCCCAGCATTTT. This gives the protein CAWETGGPPYSNQPQHF.

This clonotype was seen only a few times. This chain connects TRBV4-1 to TRBJ2-7; a possible D gene is TRBD1 (7 bases). The CDR3 spans 16 residues. Trimming removed 0 bases from V and 6 bases from J, with 18 bases in between. Germline V gene lookup returns CDR1 MGHRA and CDR2 YSYEKL. The CDR3 spells CASSQEGGQSLFEQYF. CDR3 DNA: TGCGCCAGCAGCCAAGAGGGGGGACAGTCCCTCTTCGAGCAGTACTTC.

This clonotype turned up a few times. The V gene is TRBV5-1, the J gene TRBJ1-1; 9 positions match TRBD1. CDR3 length equals 16 residues. V lost 0 bases and J lost 2; bases outside the gene matches: 5. Per germline, CDR1 SGHRS and CDR2 YFSETQ. The chain's CDR3 is CASSLAYRGRNTEAFF. The CDR3 DNA sequence: TGCGCCAGCAGCTTGGCGTACAGGGGGCGAAACACTGAAGCTTTCTTT.

This clonotype was observed a few times. The chain uses TRBV4-1 and TRBJ2-7, with 12 positions matching TRBD2. The V segment lost 1 base and the J segment 5 bases; nucleotides outside the gene matches: 3. CDR3 length: 15 amino acids. Germline V lookup: CDR1 MGHRA, CDR2 YSYEKL. The DNA for the CDR3 is TGCGCCAGCAGCCAAGTCGGACTAGCGGGACACGAGCAGTACTTC. As protein: CASSQVGLAGHEQYF.

This clonotype was detected many times. This sequence joins TRBV28 and TRBJ1-2; 8 bases map to TRBD1. Unmatched junction bases numbered 9, after V lost 3 bases and J lost 0 bases. CDR1 is MDHEN, CDR2 SYDVKM, per germline. The CDR3 runs 17 residues. Written as DNA, the CDR3 is TGTGCCAGCAGTTTCGGAGGACAGGGACCTTCTAACTATGGCTACACCTTC. Its protein is CASSFGGQGPSNYGYTF.

This clonotype was counted once. The J gene is TRBJ1-3, the V gene TRBV29-1, with D uncertain. Germline V gene lookup returns CDR1 SQVTM and CDR2 ANQGSEA. With 4 bases removed from V and 2 bases from J, the gap between germline ends came to 12 bases. The CDR3 extends over 14 amino acids. The CDR3 DNA reads as TGCAGCGTTGTTCTACAGTCCCCTGGAAACACCATATATTTT. It is translated as CSVVLQSPGNTIYF.

The chain couples TRBV20-1 to TRBJ1-1; perhaps TRBD1 as D (6 bases). CDR1 DFQATT and CDR2 SNEGSKA come from the germline V gene (reference sequence). The CDR3 covers 12 residues. V shed 3 bases and J shed 4 bases, with 9 bases lying between them. The CDR3 nucleotides read TGCAGTGCTAGCTGGGGGGCCACTGAAGCTTTCTTT. Its protein product is CSASWGATEAFF.

There are many counts of this clonotype. The chain is built from TRBV2 and TRBJ1-4, with a possible D match to TRBD1 (5 bases). CDR3 length equals 15 residues. V lost 1 base to trimming and J lost 0 bases, with 6 bases between them. Germline V gene lookup returns CDR1 SNHLY and CDR2 FYNNEI. CDR3 residues: CASSEEGTTNEKLFF. The CDR3 coding sequence is TGTGCCAGCAGTGAAGAGGGGACAACTAATGAAAAACTGTTTTTT.